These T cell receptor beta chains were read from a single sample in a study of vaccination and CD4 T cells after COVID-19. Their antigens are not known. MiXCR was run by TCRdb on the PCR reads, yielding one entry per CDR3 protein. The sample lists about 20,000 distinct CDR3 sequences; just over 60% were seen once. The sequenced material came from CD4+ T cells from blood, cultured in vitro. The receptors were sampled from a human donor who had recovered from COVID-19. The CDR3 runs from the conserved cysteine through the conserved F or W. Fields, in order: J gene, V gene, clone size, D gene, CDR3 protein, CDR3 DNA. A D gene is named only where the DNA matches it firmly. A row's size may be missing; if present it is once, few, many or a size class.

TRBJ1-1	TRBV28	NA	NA	CASRTGEAANTEAFF	TGTGCCAGCAGGACGGGTGAGGCGGCGAACACTGAAGCTTTCTTT
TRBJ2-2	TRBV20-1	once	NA	CSASGPNTGELFF	TGCAGTGCTAGCGGGCCAAACACCGGGGAGCTGTTTTTT
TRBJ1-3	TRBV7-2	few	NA	CASSPPGTRNTIYF	TGTGCCAGCAGCCCTCCTGGGACGAGGAACACCATATATTTT
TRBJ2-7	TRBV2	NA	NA	CASSASGYEQYF	TGTGCCAGCAGTGCGTCCGGCTACGAGCAGTACTTC
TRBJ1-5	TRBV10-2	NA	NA	CASRKDRNQPQHF	TGCGCCAGCAGGAAGGACCGAAATCAGCCCCAGCATTTT
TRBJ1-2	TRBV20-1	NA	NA	CSAPSRGNGYTF	TGCAGTGCCCCTAGCCGGGGAAACGGCTACACCTTC
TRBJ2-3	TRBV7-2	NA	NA	CASSWGYNTDTQYF	TGTGCCAGCAGCTGGGGTTACAACACAGATACGCAGTATTTT
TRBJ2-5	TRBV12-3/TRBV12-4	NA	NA	CASSSTGQETQYF	TGTGCCAGCAGTTCAACAGGGCAAGAGACCCAGTACTTC
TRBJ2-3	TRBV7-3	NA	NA	CASSLGSDGTDTQYF	TGTGCCAGCAGCTTAGGCAGCGATGGGACAGATACGCAGTATTTT
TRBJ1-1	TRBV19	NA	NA	CASSVWGVWGERNTEAFF	TGTGCCAGTAGTGTGTGGGGAGTGTGGGGCGAACGGAACACTGAAGCTTTCTTT
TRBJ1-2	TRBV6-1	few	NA	CASSHPWENGYTF	TGTGCCAGCAGCCACCCCTGGGAGAACGGCTACACCTTC
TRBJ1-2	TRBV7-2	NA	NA	CASSRSGGGGNYGYTF	TGTGCCAGCTCCCGAAGTGGAGGAGGGGGAAACTATGGCTACACCTTC
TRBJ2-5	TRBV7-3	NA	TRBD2	CASSHGLAGGEVETQYF	TGTGCCAGCAGCCACGGACTAGCGGGGGGCGAGGTGGAGACCCAGTACTTC
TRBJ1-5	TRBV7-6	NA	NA	CASSLEPNQPQHF	TGTGCCAGCAGCTTGGAACCTAATCAGCCCCAGCATTTT
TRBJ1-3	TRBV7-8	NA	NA	CASSPSRREAGNTIYF	TGTGCCAGCAGCCCGAGTCGGCGGGAGGCTGGAAACACCATATATTTT
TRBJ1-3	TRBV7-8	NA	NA	CASSLALYSGNTIYF	TGTGCCAGCAGCTTAGCCCTATACTCTGGAAACACCATATATTTT
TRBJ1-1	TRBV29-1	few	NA	CSVLETGSGSTEAFF	TGCAGCGTTCTTGAGACAGGTTCGGGTAGCACTGAAGCTTTCTTT
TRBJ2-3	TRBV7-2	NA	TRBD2	CASSLGSGTSTDTQYF	TGTGCCAGCAGCTTAGGGAGCGGGACTAGCACAGATACGCAGTATTTT
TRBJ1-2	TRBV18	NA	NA	CASSPRDGDYGYTF	TGTGCCAGCTCACCCCGGGACGGTGACTATGGCTACACCTTC
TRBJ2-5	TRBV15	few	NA	CATSRGPPPETQYF	TGTGCCACCAGCAGGGGACCGCCCCCAGAGACCCAGTACTTC
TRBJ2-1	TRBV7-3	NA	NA	CASSPLAEAPKEQFF	TGTGCCAGCAGCCCCCTCGCGGAGGCCCCCAAGGAGCAGTTCTTC
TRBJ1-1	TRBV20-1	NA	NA	CSAFRAQNTEAFF	TGCAGTGCTTTCCGGGCCCAGAACACTGAAGCTTTCTTT
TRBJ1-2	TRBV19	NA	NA	CASSLRTAPTNRGYTF	TGTGCCAGTAGTCTCAGGACGGCGCCGACAAACCGTGGCTACACCTTC
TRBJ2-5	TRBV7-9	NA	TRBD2	CASSLGLAGETQYF	TGTGCCAGCAGCTTAGGACTAGCGGGAGAGACCCAGTACTTC
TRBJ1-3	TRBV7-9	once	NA	CASSLGGRIAGNTIYF	TGTGCCAGCAGCTTAGGGGGTAGGATCGCTGGAAACACCATATATTTT
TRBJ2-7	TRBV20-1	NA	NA	CSASMRYEQYF	TGCAGTGCTAGTATGCGGTACGAGCAGTACTTC
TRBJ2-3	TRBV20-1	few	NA	CSARGLGSRTDTQYF	TGCAGTGCTAGAGGTCTGGGTTCCCGCACAGATACGCAGTATTTT
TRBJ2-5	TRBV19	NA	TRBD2	CASSIGLAGAGGYETQYF	TGTGCCAGTAGTATAGGACTAGCGGGAGCTGGAGGGTATGAGACCCAGTACTTC
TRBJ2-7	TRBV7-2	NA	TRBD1	CASSRAVGQGGHEQYF	TGTGCCAGCAGCCGTGCGGTGGGACAGGGAGGCCACGAGCAGTACTTC
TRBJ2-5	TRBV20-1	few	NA	CSATRIAATQETQYF	TGCAGTGCCACGAGGATCGCGGCCACACAAGAGACCCAGTACTTC
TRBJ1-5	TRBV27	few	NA	CASSLVVNQPQHF	TGTGCCAGCAGTTTAGTGGTCAATCAGCCCCAGCATTTT
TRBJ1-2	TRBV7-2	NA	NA	CASSRPGDIGLANYGYTF	TGTGCCAGCAGCCGACCCGGGGACATAGGACTAGCTAACTATGGCTACACCTTC
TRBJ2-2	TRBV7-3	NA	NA	CASSLHQTGNTGELFF	TGTGCCAGCAGCCTCCACCAAACAGGGAACACCGGGGAGCTGTTTTTT
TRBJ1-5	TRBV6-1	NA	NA	CASSQQGRNQPQHF	TGTGCCAGCAGCCAACAGGGCCGGAATCAGCCCCAGCATTTT
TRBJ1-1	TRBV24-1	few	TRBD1	CATSDPRTGDTEAFF	TGTGCCACCAGTGATCCACGGACAGGGGACACTGAAGCTTTCTTT
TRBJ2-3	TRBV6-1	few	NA	CASRLKGSTDTQYF	TGTGCCAGCAGACTTAAGGGGTCCACAGATACGCAGTATTTT
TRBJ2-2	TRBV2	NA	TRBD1	CASREGTGGNTGELFF	TGTGCCAGCCGGGAAGGGACAGGGGGAAACACCGGGGAGCTGTTTTTT
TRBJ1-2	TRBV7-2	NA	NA	CASSFGVEGLGYGYTF	TGTGCCAGCAGCTTTGGGGTAGAGGGGCTCGGCTATGGCTACACCTTC
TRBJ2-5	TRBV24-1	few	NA	CATSDSRGTGETQYF	TGTGCCACCAGTGATTCGAGGGGGACGGGGGAGACCCAGTACTTC
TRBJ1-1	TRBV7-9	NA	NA	CASSSPTENTEAFF	TGTGCCAGCAGCTCTCCGACGGAGAACACTGAAGCTTTCTTT
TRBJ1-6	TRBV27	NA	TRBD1	CASSLSRDRGMGSISPLHF	TGTGCCAGCAGTTTATCGAGGGACAGGGGCATGGGTTCAATCTCACCCCTCCACTTT